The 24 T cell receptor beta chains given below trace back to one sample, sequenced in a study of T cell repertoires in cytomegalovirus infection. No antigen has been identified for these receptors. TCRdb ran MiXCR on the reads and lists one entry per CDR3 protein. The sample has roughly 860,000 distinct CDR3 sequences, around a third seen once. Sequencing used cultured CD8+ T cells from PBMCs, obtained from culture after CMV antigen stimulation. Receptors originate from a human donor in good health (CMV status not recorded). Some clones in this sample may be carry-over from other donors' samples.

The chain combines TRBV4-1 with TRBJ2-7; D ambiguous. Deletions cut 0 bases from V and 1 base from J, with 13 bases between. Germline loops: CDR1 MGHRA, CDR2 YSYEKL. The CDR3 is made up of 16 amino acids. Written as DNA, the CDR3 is TGCGCCAGCAGCCAAGATCGAGTAGATTATTCCTACGAGCAGTACTTC. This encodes CASSQDRVDYSYEQYF.

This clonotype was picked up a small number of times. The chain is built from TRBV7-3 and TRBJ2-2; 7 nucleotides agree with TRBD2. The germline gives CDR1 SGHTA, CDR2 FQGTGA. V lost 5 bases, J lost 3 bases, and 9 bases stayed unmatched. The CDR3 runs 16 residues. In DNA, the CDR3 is TGTGCCAGCAGCCAAGGATGGGGGAGGGACACCGGGGAGCTGTTTTTT. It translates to CASSQGWGRDTGELFF.

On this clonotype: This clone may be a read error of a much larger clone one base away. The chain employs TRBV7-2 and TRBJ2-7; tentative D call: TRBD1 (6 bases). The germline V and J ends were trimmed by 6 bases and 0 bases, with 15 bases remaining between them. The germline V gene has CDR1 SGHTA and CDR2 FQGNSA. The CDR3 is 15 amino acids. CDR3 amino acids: CTSSPGQGPSYEQYV. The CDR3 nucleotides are TGTACCAGCAGTCCGGGGCAGGGGCCCTCCTACGAGCAGTACGTC.

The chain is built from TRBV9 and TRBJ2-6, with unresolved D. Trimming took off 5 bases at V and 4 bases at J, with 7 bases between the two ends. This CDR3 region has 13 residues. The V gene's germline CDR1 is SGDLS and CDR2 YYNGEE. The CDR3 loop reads CASSDGGANVLTF. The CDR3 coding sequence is TGTGCCAGCAGTGACGGAGGGGCCAACGTCCTGACTTTC.

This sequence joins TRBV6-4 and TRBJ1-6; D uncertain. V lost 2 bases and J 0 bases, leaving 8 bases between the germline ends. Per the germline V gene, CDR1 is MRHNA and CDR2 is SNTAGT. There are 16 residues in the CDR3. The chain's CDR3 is CASSDEGSSYNSPLHF. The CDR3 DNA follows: TGTGCCAGCAGTGACGAAGGGAGCTCCTATAATTCACCCCTCCACTTT.

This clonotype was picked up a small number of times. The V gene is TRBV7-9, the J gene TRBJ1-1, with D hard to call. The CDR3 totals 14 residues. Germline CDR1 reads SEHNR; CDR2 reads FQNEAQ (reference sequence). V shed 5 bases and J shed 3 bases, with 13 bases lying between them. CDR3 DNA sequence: TGTGCCAGCAGCCTAGGGCTCCCGGACACTGAAGCTTTCTTT. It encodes CASSLGLPDTEAFF.

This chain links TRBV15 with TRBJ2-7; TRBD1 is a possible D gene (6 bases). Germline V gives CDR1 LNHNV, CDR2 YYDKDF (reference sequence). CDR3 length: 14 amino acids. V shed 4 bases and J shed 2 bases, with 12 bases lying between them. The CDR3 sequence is CATSTEGHTYEQYF. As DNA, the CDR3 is TGTGCCACCAGCACCGAGGGACACACCTACGAGCAGTACTTC.

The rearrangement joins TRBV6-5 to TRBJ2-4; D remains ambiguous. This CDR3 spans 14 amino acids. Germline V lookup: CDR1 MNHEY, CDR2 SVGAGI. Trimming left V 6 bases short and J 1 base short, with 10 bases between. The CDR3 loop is CASRGGLAKNIQYF. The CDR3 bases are TGTGCCAGCAGGGGTGGTCTGGCCAAAAACATTCAGTACTTC.

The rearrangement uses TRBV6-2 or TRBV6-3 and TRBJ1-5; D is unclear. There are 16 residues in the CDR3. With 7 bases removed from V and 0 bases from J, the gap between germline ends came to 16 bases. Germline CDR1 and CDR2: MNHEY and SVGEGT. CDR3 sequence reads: CASTKERPYSNQPQHF. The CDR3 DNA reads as TGTGCCAGCACTAAAGAACGACCGTATAGCAATCAGCCCCAGCATTTT.

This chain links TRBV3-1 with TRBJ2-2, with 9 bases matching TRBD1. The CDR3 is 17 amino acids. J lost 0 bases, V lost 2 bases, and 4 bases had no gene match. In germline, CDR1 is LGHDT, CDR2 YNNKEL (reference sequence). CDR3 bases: TGTGCCAGCAGCCAAAACGACAGGGGGACGAACACCGGGGAGCTGTTTTTT. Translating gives CASSQNDRGTNTGELFF.

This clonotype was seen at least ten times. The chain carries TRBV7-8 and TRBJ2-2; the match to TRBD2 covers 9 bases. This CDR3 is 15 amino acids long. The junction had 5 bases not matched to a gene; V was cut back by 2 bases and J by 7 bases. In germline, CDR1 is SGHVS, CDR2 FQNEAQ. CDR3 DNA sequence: TGTGCCAGCAGCTTATTGCGGGGGGGCCGCGGGGAGCTGTTTTTT. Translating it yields CASSLLRGGRGELFF.

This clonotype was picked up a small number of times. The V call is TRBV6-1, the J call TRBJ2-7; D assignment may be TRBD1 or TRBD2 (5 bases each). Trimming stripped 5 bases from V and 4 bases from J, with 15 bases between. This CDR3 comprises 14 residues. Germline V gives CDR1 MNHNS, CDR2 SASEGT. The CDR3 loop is CASSSGPHAYEQYV. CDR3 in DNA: TGTGCCAGCAGTTCGGGGCCCCACGCGTACGAGCAGTACGTC.

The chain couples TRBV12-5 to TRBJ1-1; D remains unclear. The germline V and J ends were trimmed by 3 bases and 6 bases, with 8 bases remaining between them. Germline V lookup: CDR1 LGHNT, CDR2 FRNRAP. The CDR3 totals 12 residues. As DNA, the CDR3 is TGTGCTAGTGGTTTAAAGGGCGCTGAAGCTTTCTTT. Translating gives CASGLKGAEAFF.

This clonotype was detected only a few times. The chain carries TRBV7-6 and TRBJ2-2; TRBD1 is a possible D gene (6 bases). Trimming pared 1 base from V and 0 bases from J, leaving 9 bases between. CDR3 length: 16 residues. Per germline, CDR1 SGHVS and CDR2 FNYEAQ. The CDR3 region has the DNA TGTGCCAGCAGCTTAGTCGAGGGGGCGAACACCGGGGAGCTGTTTTTT. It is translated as CASSLVEGANTGELFF.

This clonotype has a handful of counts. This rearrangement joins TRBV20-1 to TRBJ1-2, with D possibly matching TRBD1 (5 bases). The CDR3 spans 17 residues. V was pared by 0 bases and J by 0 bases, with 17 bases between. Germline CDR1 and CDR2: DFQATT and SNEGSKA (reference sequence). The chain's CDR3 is CSARDSDYGGSNYGYTF. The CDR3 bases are TGCAGTGCTAGAGACTCGGATTACGGGGGATCTAACTATGGCTACACCTTC.

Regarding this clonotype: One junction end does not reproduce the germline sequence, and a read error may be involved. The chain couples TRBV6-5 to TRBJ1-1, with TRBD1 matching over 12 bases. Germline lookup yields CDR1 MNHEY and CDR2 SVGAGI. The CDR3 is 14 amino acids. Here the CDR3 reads CANSPGQGAPEAFF. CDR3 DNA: TGTGCCAACAGTCCGGGACAGGGGGCTCCTGAAGCTTTCTTT.

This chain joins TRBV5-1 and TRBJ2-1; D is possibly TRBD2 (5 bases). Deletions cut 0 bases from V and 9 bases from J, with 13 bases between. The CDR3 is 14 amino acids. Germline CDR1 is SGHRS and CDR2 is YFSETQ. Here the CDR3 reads CASSLATGFGEQFF. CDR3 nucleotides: TGCGCCAGCAGCTTGGCCACGGGGTTTGGTGAGCAGTTCTTC.

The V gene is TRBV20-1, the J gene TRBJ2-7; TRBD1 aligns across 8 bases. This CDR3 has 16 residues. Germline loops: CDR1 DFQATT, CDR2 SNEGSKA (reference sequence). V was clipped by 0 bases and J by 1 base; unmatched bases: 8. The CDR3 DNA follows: TGCAGTGCTAGAGATAGCAAGACAGGGGTTTCCTACGAGCAGTACTTC. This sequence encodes CSARDSKTGVSYEQYF.

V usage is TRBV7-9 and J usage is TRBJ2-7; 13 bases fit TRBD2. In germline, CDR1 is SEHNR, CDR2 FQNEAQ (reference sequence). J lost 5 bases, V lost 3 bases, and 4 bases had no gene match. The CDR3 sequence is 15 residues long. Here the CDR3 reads CASSFTSGRVDEQYF. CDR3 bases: TGTGCCAGCAGCTTTACTAGCGGGAGGGTGGACGAGCAGTACTTC.

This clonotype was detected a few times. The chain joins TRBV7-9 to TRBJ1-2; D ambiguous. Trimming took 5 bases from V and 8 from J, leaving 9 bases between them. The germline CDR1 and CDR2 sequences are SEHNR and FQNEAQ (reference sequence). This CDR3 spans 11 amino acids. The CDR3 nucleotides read TGTGCCAGCAGCAGGGCGGGGGGCTACACCTTC. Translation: CASSRAGGYTF.

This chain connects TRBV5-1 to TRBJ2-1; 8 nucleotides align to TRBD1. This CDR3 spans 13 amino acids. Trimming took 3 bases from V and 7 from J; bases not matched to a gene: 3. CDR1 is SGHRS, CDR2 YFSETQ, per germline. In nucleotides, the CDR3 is TGCGCCAGCAGCTACAGGACAGGGAATGAGCAGTTCTTC. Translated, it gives CASSYRTGNEQFF.

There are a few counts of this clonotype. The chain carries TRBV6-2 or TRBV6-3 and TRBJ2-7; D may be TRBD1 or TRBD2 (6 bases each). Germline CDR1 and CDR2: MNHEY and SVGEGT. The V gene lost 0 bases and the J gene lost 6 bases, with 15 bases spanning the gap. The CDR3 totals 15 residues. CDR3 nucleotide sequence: TGTGCCAGCAGTTACTCCTCTCCGGGGGCGGGCGAGCAGTACGTC. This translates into CASSYSSPGAGEQYV.

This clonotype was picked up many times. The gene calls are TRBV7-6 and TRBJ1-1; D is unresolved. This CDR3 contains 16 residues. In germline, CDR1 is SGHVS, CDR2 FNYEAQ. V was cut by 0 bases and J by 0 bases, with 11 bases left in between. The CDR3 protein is CASSLAAVKMNTEAFF. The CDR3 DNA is TGTGCCAGCAGCTTAGCGGCCGTCAAAATGAACACTGAAGCTTTCTTT.

The CDR3 DNA is TGTGCCAGTAGATTTGGACGGTACATGAACACTGAAGCTTTCTTT. It codes for CASRFGRYMNTEAFF. The chain joins TRBV19 to TRBJ1-1, with D hard to call. Trimming left V 6 bases short and J 0 bases short, with 14 bases between. The CDR3 sequence is 15 residues long. Germline values: CDR1 LNHDA, CDR2 SQIVND (reference sequence).